The clone carrying this T cell receptor (beta chain) was found a few times. Antigen specificity is unknown. Libraries were prepared by immunoSEQ multiplex PCR; TCRdb keeps only in-frame clonotypes and omits some of them. The sample yields 30,000 to 40,000 clones, more than 80% seen once. These data come from a study of a mutant IDH1 vaccine in newly diagnosed glioma. Study overall: Vaccination began 4-6 weeks post radiotherapy alone, or with temozolomide cycles. The therapy given earlier, which was standard therapy, consisted of radiotherapy, temozolomide, or both, and most of the patients received both.

V lost 2 bases, J lost 0 bases, and 19 bases lay in between. Germline loops: CDR1 LGHNT, CDR2 FRNRAP. The CDR3 length is 18 residues. Time point meaning: week 47, end of study. In the vaccine, a single dose held 300 ug of the mutant IDH1 20-mer peptide, along with topical imiquimod. The patients were given eight vaccinations, one each in weeks 1, 3, 5, 7, 11, 15, 19 and 23. Study-wide points: Pseudoprogression apparently lacked any relation to changes in top peripheral T cell clonotypes.

The clonotype comes from a woman between 40 and 55 years old with glioma. Here the sequenced sample was PBMCs, taken from a glioma patient whose treatment included an IDH1 peptide vaccine. The chain employs TRBV12-5 and TRBJ2-5; a weak D match, TRBD2 (6 bases). The CDR3 is CASGLFTRGLLYQETQYF. The CDR3 bases are TGTGCTAGTGGTTTGTTTACAAGGGGACTTCTGTACCAAGAGACCCAGTACTTC.